Detailed here is one T cell receptor (beta chain). This clone was seen only once. Its antigen has not been determined. The input lacks base qualities; no much larger clone sits a single base away. Unmatched junction bases come to 11, with V trimmed by 5 bases and J by 4 bases. The CDR3 runs 16 amino acids, cysteine and phenylalanine included. CDR3 DNA only is kept here, 48 bases in frame from base 1. CDR1 is given as MDHEN and CDR2 as SYDVKM, both from the germline V gene. These data originate in a study of cytomegalovirus exposure and HLA in healthy donors (dated by TCRdb to about 2017). Study-level background: In an earlier analysis of roughly 590 of the donors, 276 Gb of sequence data and 100 million or so unique TCR beta sequences from roughly 180 million T cells were reported. Approximately 300 gigabases of sequencing data and some 85 million unique TCR sequences were included in an early release covering roughly 600 HLA-typed donors. Among the roughly 400 genotyped donors, approximately 77% belonged to the genetic ancestry cluster associated with self-reported Caucasian donors. The study was designed to test whether signatures of past pathogen exposure could be identified by cataloging public T cell receptors. Using immunosequencing, the study profiled T cell repertoires from around 680 subjects and related those repertoires to cytomegalovirus serostatus. Along with the approximately 620-subject first cohort, a separate validation cohort of around 120 different subjects was used. To predict cytomegalovirus infection status, the study brought together high-throughput TCR immunosequencing, statistical association of individual TCRs with disease status, and machine learning. To study patterns of TCR occurrence, a later analysis re-analyzed previously published TCR beta repertoires from 650 to 750 donors and added high-resolution HLA genotyping. The later analysis used no new phenotypic data to find candidate immune exposures, relying instead on TCR beta sequences and their occurrence across donors. To decide whether each TCR beta V gene segment behaved as functional or pseudogenic, an earlier analysis of fewer than 750 of the donors relied on high-throughput TCR beta sequencing. Donor age, sex, ethnicity and CMV serostatus were compiled together with the repertoire data. Genome-wide SNP genotypes for about 65% of the roughly 670 donors were used in a later genetic analysis, which treated that subset as a discovery cohort. Every discovery cohort repertoire had been produced on one sequencing platform. Class I and class II HLA loci were covered by the typing at four-digit resolution. The number of donors typed differed by locus, with roughly 629-640 for A, B, C, DRB1 and DQB1, 522 for DQA1, over 600 for DPA1, and approximately 470 for DPB1. About 5 DR-DQ haplotypes were handled as single units for association and clustering, since linkage in the cohort was strong. Among 398 genotyped donors of the cohort, an average of around 240,000 unique TCR beta nucleotide sequences were sequenced per donor, roughly 18% of them non-productive. Overall study outcomes, separate from this receptor: According to a later analysis, parvovirus B19, influenza, CMV and Epstein-Barr virus appeared linked to several top co-occurrence clusters. Broadly in line with IMGT annotations, most TCR beta V segments showed up in productive rearrangements about 87% or about 30% of the time in an earlier analysis of several hundred of the donors. Linkage disequilibrium might explain the correlated functional status among segregating V segments, but an unknown experimental factor could not be excluded. A later analysis found that HLA-associated TCR beta chains were more clonally expanded and had lower generation probabilities than equally common non-associated chains. Because HLA typing was unavailable for some donors at each locus, only the typed subset was used in association tests. The sequencing pipeline was judged likely to have produced a cluster of highly shared sequence variants as a technical artifact. According to a later analysis, most CMV-associated TCR beta chains appeared to be HLA-restricted, and the HLA associations seemed to be driven largely by CMV exposure. According to a later analysis, TCR association rates differed among HLA loci, with DRB1 alleles showing the most associated TCRs and HLA-C alleles showing the fewest. When HLA alleles, especially DR and DQ, strongly co-occurred, TCR associations were difficult to assign to individual alleles. Specific HLA alleles were associated with 15,000 to 20,000 TCR beta sequences at a false discovery rate of 0.05 in a later analysis. Roughly uniform sequencing depth across donors was assumed in presence/absence analyses, although this assumption may not hold. In vitro tests confirmed that a few of the cytomegalovirus-associated TCR beta chains recognize cytomegalovirus antigens. Some IMGT-functional V segments, including TRBV6-2 and TRBV6-3, could not be told apart with the 87-base-pair reads, so those segments were excluded. The study gave a list of under 200 TCR beta chains associated with cytomegalovirus. According to a later genetic analysis, donors in an Asian-associated ancestry cluster had fewer N-insertions in productive TCRs than the approximately 700-donor mean. In a later genetic analysis, a missense DCLRE1C variant was associated with V-gene and J-gene trimming of TCR beta chains, and the association was replicated in an independent cohort. The classifier was reported to diagnose cytomegalovirus status with high specificity and sensitivity in both the original and validation cohorts. Because counts were too low, roughly 18 rarely observed V segments, including chromosome 9 orphons, were left out of the earlier analysis of 587 of the donors. The cohort was sequenced for TCR beta chains only, and without alpha or paired-chain data the features that could be detected were limited. A further reported finding was that TCR beta sequences accurately predicted the HLA-A and HLA-B alleles for most subjects in the first cohort. Immune exposure information for the cohort was limited to CMV serostatus. The authors suggested that the approach could potentially be extended to other disease states and immunological phenotypes. Most TCR sequences were observed very rarely across donors, whereas some public TCRs were present in many individuals.

The cohort consisted of 650 to 700 healthy bone marrow donors. At the time of sampling, every cohort member was nominally healthy, though immune exposures that went unrecorded were likely present. The donor tested CMV seronegative, placing the donor among the 350 or so seronegative members of the cohort. A peripheral blood sample was collected from each donor, and TCR beta sequencing was performed on peripheral blood mononuclear cells. Genomic DNA was extracted from the blood cell samples with the Qiagen DNeasy Blood Extraction Kit. To prepare the library, the immunoSEQ multiplex PCR assay was applied. The multiplex PCR relied on a mix of 60 forward primers for TCR Vbeta segments and 13 reverse primers for TCR Jbeta segments. A multiplex PCR assay on genomic DNA amplified the CDR3 region of rearranged TCR beta genes. On the Illumina HiSeq System, the amplified TCR beta libraries were sequenced as 87-base-pair reads. In the original analysis: In a later analysis, 77 million or so unique TCR beta chains were counted across the roughly 700 repertoires, and about 9.9 million of these chains were shared by at least two donors. To remove PCR and sequencing errors, raw reads were error-corrected and collapsed into unique sequences using a nearest-neighbor algorithm that merged closely related sequences. V, D and J gene segments were assigned by aligning CDR3 sequences to IMGT reference sequences. For a sequence to be retained, at least a six-nucleotide match to both a V gene segment and a J gene segment was required. A rearrangement was called productive if the CDR3 had no stop codons and remained in frame with V and J, and every other rearrangement was called non-productive. Following IMGT convention, CDR3 was defined as the stretch from the second conserved V-encoded cysteine up to the conserved J-encoded phenylalanine. The earlier analysis of about 610 of the donors excluded any sequence lacking an unambiguous match to a single V gene segment. In an earlier analysis of around 590 of the donors, a V segment was called functional when productive rearrangements were above 56.7%, and segregating when the standard deviation between donors exceeded 5%. A statistical classification framework was built for diagnosing cytomegalovirus status from the catalog of TCR beta chain sequences. In a later analysis, V and J genes were assigned by comparing TCR nucleotide sequences against IMGT/GENE-DB human TR gene sequences. The TCRdist pipeline was used in a later analysis to assign CDR3 sequences and most-parsimonious VDJ recombination scenarios. A later analysis defined each TCR beta chain by its CDR3 amino acid sequence plus V-gene family, and excluded reads lacking a unique V-gene family. In a later analysis, a few hundred highly shared, low-generation-probability nucleotide sequences were removed to address suspected cross-contamination and a sequencing artifact. For each public chain, a later analysis derived a clonal expansion index from normalized ranks of inferred template counts within each repertoire. A later analysis computed generation probabilities with a VDJ recombination model fitted to out-of-frame rearrangements, and checked the results against IGoR. A later analysis scored TCR-TCR, TCR-HLA and TCR-CMV co-occurrence with hypergeometric tests, applying a repertoire-size bias correction to TCR pairs. A later analysis estimated false discovery rates by permuting HLA or CMV assignments 20 times. In a later analysis, co-occurring TCRs were grouped using DBSCAN, and TCRdist sequence similarity was added for clustering within HLA-allele-positive subsets. Co-occurrence clustering excluded repertoires with fewer than 30,000 or more than 120,000 public chains, plus five with anomalous nucleotide sharing. TCRdb took this table from immuneACCESS and kept in-frame rearrangements with V and J called. Such tables lack part of the clones; where checked against another copy, unresolved V genes explain under half of the gap, and the rest is unexplained. V, J and clone size are taken as reported in that table, and D and trimming were inferred from the DNA itself. The sample profile shows 35,000 to 50,000 clones; about 85% of them were found once. 2.5% to 3% of the sample lies in the top ten.

Rearrangement joined TRBV28 to TRBJ1-1; 9 bases in between match TRBD1. This sequence originates from a middle-aged man in good health and CMV-seronegative. Sequencing was performed on PBMCs. The DNA sequence is as follows: TGTGCCAGCAGTCTCTATTCGGACAGGGGAGGCACTGAAGCTTTCTTT. Its protein is CASSLYSDRGGTEAFF.